Given below is one TCR beta chain in context. Its binding antigen is unknown. No base-level quality is on record; no much larger clone is a single base apart. According to the germline V gene, CDR1 reads MDHEN and CDR2 reads SYDVKM. Unmatched junction bases come to 12, with V trimmed by 6 bases and J by 2 bases. From cysteine to phenylalanine, the CDR3 is 18 amino acids long. Kept here is only the CDR3 DNA, which spans 54 bases and is read in frame from base 1. The data originate from a study of blood T cells in healthy people across ages (dated by TCRdb to 2015 to 2017). A note on the overall study: Template switching captured roughly one uniquely barcoded TCR beta cDNA molecule per two T cells in model experiments. For two donors (one aged 18 to 29 and one aged 80 or older), the study analyzed two additional independent replicas of 1 million unique cDNA reads from the same blood draw. Donors of different ages were randomly distributed across sequencing lanes to avoid experimental bias. Using deep sequencing normalized with unique cDNA molecular identifiers, the study measured how TCR beta repertoire diversity changes with age. Donors were grouped into four age groups: young (average 16 years), middle-aged (39), aged (62) and long-lived (less than 85). Overall study results and their limits: Compared with the aged group, the long-lived group had more naive CD4+ T cells, fewer expanded clones and increased TCR diversity, suggesting age selection. Estimates of total diversity based on one million sequenced T cells were regarded as lower bounds and as underestimates. Because the CMV infection status of the donors was unknown, age-related changes in expanded clonotypes may potentially have been confounded. A strong correlation was found between observed TCR beta diversity and the percentage of naive T cells measured by flow cytometry. As age increased, observed TCR beta diversity per million T cells dropped in a roughly linear way, and a significant reduction was already evident by age 40. Because profiling used bulk unsorted PBMCs, naive and antigen-experienced compartments could not be compared conclusively.

The library was produced with 5' RACE. The sequencing machine was an Illumina HiSeq 2500. A second PCR of about 6 to 11 cycles was performed with a sample-barcoded 5' primer and a J-beta primer mix. A unique molecular identifier was introduced onto each TCR beta cDNA molecule by a template-switch 5' adaptor carrying 12 random nucleotides. Each sample yielded at least 2.5 million CDR3-containing paired-end reads. The Mint cDNA synthesis kit, primed by a TRBC-specific oligonucleotide, was used to synthesize first-strand cDNA from all RNA. All cDNA was treated with uracil-DNA glycosylase and then went through a first 18-cycle PCR with the universal primers M1SS and BC2_uni_R. In the authors' own workflow: For normalization, 1 million high-quality reads, each with a distinct molecular identifier, were randomly selected from each sample. Instead of being binned into consensus sequences, reads with shared molecular identifiers were discarded. MiTCR, run with a Q25 quality threshold and the strictest error-elimination algorithm, handled CDR3 identification, clonotype clustering and error correction. A nonparametric unseen species model with Euler transformation was used to estimate a lower bound on total TCR beta diversity. TCRdb trimmed the raw reads at Q25, called clones with MiXCR and kept productive beta chains. A single entry per CDR3 protein holds the most common genes and DNA from its merged rows. The V and J calls here are based on TCRdb, not the publication. The sample data list 870,000 or so distinct CDR3 sequences, and more than 25% of these were observed just once. The ten largest make up roughly 17% of the sample.

The donors were about 40 Caucasian individuals from Russia, aged roughly 6 to 100 years, who were systemically healthy. Around 10 milliliters of peripheral blood were collected from each donor into EDTA-treated Vacutainer tubes. Ficoll-Paque density-gradient centrifugation was used to isolate PBMCs, with at least 6.5 million per sample. Total RNA was extracted from PBMCs with Trizol reagent, with at least 6 micrograms obtained per sample. For every donor, flow cytometry on a PBMC aliquot measured the percentage of naive CD45RAhigh/CD27high T cells. Sequencing used blood. This sequence uses TRBV28 and TRBJ1-5; 11 bases in the middle match TRBD1. The sequence came from a woman of 80 years or more in good health. In nucleotides, the sequence is TGTGCCAGCAGCCAAGCCGGGACAGGGGGATGGGGCAATCAGCCCCAGCATTTT. Its translation reads: CASSQAGTGGWGNQPQHF.